The following is a TCR beta chain sequence with its context. Its target is unknown. The data belong to a study of T cells in Graves' hyperthyroidism and ophthalmopathy. Study-wide background: The authors collected peripheral blood at initial diagnosis, before any treatment. Study-wide results and limits: With a median lead of about six months before onset, the model predicted ophthalmopathy.

The PBMCs were sourced from fresh peripheral blood (more than 8.5 ml). Amplified regions were TCR beta CDR3 sequences from RNA transcripts. First-round RT-PCR of the TCR CDR3 relied on the HTBI primer set. TCRdb re-analysed the multiplex PCR reads in MiXCR, keeping a single row per CDR3 protein. This sample carries 660,000 or so distinct CDR3 sequences, less than 25% of them seen once, and the ten largest clones take roughly a third. This clonotype originated in a man aged 30 to 45 with Graves' ophthalmopathy. Source material: blood.

CDR3: CASSVGVSGDYEQYF. The CDR3 region has the DNA TGTGCCAGCAGCGTAGGGGTTAGCGGGGACTACGAGCAGTACTTC. The chain links TRBV9 to TRBJ2-7, with 8 bases matching TRBD2. V lost 0 bases and J lost 3; bases outside the gene matches: 5. The CDR3 has 15 amino acids. Germline values: CDR1 SGDLS, CDR2 YYNGEE.